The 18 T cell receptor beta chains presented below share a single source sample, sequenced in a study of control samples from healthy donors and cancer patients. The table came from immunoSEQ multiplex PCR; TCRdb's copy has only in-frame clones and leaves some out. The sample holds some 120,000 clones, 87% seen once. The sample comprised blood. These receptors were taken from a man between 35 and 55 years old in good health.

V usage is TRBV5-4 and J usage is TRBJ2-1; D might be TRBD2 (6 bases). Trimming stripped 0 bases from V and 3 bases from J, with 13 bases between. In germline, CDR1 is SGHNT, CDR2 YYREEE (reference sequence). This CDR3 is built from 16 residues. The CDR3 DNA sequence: TGTGCCAGCAGCTTGGGTGGGGGGAAGTACTACAATGAGCAGTTCTTC. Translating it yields CASSLGGGKYYNEQFF.

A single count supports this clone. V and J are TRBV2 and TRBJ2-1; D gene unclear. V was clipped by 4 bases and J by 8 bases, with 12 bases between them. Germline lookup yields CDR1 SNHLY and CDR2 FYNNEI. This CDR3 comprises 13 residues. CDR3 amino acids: CASSVQMYDEQFF. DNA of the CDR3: TGTGCCAGCAGTGTACAGATGTACGATGAGCAGTTCTTC.

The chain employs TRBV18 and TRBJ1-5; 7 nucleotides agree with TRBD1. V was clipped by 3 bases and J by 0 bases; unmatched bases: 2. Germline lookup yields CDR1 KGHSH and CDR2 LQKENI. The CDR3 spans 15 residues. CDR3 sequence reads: CASSPGQFSNQPQHF. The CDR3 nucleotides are TGTGCCAGCTCACCGGGACAGTTTAGCAATCAGCCCCAGCATTTT.

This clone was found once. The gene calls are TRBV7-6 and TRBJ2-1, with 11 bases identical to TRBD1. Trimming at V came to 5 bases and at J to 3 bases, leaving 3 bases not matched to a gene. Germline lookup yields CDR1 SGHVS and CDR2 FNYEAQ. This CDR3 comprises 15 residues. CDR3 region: CASSRGTGGYNEQFF. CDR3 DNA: TGTGCCAGCAGCCGAGGGACAGGGGGCTACAATGAGCAGTTCTTC.

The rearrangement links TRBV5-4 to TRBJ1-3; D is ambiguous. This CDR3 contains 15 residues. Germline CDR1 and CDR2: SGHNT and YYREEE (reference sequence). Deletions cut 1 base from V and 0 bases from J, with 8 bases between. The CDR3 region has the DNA TGTGCCAGCAGCTTGTCATTGGCCTCTGGAAACACCATATATTTT. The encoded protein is CASSLSLASGNTIYF.

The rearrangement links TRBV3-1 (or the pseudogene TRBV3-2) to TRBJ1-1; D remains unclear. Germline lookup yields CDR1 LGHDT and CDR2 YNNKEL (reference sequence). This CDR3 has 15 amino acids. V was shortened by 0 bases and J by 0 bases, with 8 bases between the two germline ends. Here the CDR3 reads CASSQDPRMNTEAFF. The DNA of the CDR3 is TGTGCCAGCAGCCAAGACCCGCGGATGAACACTGAAGCTTTCTTT.

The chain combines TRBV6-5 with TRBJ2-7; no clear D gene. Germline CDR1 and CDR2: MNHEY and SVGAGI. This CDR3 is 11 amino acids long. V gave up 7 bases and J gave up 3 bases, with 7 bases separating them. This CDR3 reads CASTRNYEQYF. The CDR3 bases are TGTGCCAGCACGAGGAACTACGAGCAGTACTTC.

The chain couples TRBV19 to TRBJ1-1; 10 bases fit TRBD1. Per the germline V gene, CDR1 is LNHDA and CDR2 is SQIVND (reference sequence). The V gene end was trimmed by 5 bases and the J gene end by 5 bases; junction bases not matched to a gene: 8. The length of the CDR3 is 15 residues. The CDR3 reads CASSPWDRGGTEAFF. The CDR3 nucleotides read TGTGCCAGTAGTCCCTGGGACAGGGGTGGAACTGAAGCTTTCTTT.

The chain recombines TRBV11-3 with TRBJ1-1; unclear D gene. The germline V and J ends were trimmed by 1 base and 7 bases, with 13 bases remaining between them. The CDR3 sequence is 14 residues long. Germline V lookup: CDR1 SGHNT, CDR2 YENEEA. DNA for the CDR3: TGTGCCAGCAGCTTAGTCGCCTCGGACGGTGAAGCTTTCTTT. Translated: CASSLVASDGEAFF.

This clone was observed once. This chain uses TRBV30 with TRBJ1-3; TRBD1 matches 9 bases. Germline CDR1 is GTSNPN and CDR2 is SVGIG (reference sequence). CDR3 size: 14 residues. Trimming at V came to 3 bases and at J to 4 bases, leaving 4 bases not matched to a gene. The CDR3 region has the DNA TGTGCCTGGAGGGGGACAGGGTTCGGAAACACCATATATTTT. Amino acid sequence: CAWRGTGFGNTIYF.

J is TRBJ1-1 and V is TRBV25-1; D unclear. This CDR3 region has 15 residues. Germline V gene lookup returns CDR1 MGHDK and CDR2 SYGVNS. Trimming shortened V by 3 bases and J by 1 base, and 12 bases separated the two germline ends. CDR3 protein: CASSDMGHRNTEAFF. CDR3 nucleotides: TGTGCCAGCAGTGATATGGGTCATCGGAACACTGAAGCTTTCTTT.

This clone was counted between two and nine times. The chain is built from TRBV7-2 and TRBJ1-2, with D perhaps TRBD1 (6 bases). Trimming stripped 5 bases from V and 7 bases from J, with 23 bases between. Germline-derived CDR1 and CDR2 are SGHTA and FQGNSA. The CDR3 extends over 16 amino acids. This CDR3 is CASSAPQVGGALGYTF. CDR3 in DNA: TGTGCCAGCAGCGCACCCCAAGTCGGGGGCGCTCTTGGCTACACCTTC.

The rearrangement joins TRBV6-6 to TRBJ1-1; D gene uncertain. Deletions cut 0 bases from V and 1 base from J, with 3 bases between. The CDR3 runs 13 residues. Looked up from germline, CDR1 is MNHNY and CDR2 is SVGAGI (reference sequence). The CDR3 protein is CASSYSENTEAFF. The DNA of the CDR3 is TGTGCCAGCAGTTACTCAGAGAACACTGAAGCTTTCTTT.

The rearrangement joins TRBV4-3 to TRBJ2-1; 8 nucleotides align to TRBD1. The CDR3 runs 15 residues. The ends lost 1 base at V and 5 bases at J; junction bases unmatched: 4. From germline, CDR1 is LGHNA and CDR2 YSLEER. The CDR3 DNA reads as TGCGCCAGCAGCCAAGGCAGGGGGCCTAACAATGAGCAGTTCTTC. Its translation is CASSQGRGPNNEQFF.

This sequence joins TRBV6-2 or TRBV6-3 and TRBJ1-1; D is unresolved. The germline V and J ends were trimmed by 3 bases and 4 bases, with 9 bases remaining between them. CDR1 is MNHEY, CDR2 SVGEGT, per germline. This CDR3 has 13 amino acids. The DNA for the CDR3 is TGTGCCAGCAGTTATCAGGAGGTCACTGAAGCTTTCTTT. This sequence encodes CASSYQEVTEAFF.

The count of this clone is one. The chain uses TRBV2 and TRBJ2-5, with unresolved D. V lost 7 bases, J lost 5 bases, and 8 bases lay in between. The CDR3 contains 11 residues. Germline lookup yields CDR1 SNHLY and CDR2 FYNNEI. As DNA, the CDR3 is TGTGCCAGCAACTTATGGGAGACCCAGTACTTC. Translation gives CASNLWETQYF.

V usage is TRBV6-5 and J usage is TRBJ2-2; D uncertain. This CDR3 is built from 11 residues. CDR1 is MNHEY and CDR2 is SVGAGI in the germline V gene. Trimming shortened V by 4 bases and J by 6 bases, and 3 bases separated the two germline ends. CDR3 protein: CASSWSGELFF. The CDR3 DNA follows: TGTGCCAGCAGTTGGTCCGGGGAGCTGTTTTTT.

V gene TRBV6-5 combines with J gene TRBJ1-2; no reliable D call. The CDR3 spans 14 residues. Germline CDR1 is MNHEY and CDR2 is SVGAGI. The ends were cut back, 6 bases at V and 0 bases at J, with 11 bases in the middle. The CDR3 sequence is CASRFPLANYGYTF. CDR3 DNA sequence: TGTGCCAGCAGGTTCCCCTTAGCTAACTATGGCTACACCTTC.